This T cell receptor (beta chain) was captured in a study of PD-L1 blockade in urothelial cancer. The overall study: Men with urothelial cancer arising in the bladder made up about nine tenths of the roughly 29 patients. Before enrollment, 0 to 3 chemotherapy regimens had been given to patients. Analyzed time points were 3 weeks (second dose) and 6 weeks after therapy began.

The time point was: pretreatment peripheral blood. Each patient presented with locally advanced or metastatic urothelial carcinoma. This clone occurred once. Germline V gene sequence: CDR1 SGHTA, CDR2 FQGNSA. Trimming removed 3 bases at V and 4 bases at J, with 10 bases between. The CDR3 covers 13 residues. TCRdb's table, derived via immunoSEQ multiplex PCR, lists solely in-frame clones and lacks some. The table lists 95,000 or so clones, about nine tenths of them singletons. This specimen was PBMCs, taken around atezolizumab (anti-PD-L1) treatment. The chain uses TRBV7-2 and TRBJ2-7; D perhaps matches TRBD1 (6 bases). This clonotype was obtained from a man in his 60s with urothelial cancer. In DNA form, the CDR3 reads TGTGCCAGCAGCTTGGACAGACCTTACGAGCAGTACTTC. Protein product: CASSLDRPYEQYF.